This TCR beta chain originates from a study of blood T cell repertoires in COVID-19. Study information: The United States, Italy and Spain were the sources of the acute and convalescent COVID-19 samples. PBMCs, B-cell-depleted T cells, or T cells provided the cDNA or gDNA that made up the material.

As handled by the study authors: Scientists estimated how many nucleated cells there were by amplifying reference gene primers. Produced via immunoSEQ multiplex PCR; TCRdb's table is partial and in-frame only. The V and J calls and clone size are taken from that table; D and trimming were inferred from the DNA. Of 200,000 to 300,000 clones in the sample, over 75% are singletons; the top ten hold approximately 5.1%. While infection was still active, Seattle patients were enrolled and then followed longitudinally. Sequencing was done on a sample of peripheral blood. This receptor was taken from a man over 45 with COVID-19, enrolled during active disease.

The CDR3 region is CASSLLQGSGYTF. CDR3 DNA: TGTGCCAGCAGCTTACTACAGGGGTCTGGCTACACCTTC. This chain uses TRBV6-5 with TRBJ1-2; TRBD1 matches 7 bases. The V and J ends lost 6 bases and 7 bases, in that order; junction bases with no gene match: 8. The germline gives CDR1 MNHEY, CDR2 SVGAGI. The CDR3 has 13 residues.